This is a list of T cell receptor beta chains from one sample in a study of chemoradiotherapy in HPV16-positive cancers. Clones were sequenced by immunoSEQ multiplex PCR, and TCRdb holds only the in-frame ones, with some missing. The top ten clones hold about 2.3% of a sample with about 21,000 clones, more than 75% of them seen once. Sample: blood, taken from a patient who underwent chemoradiotherapy. Receptors originate from a human donor with HPV-associated anogenital cancer. Both conserved end residues are part of each CDR3. A D gene is named only where the DNA matches it firmly. The size field is filled for only some rows; it gives once, few, many or a size class.

clone size	D gene	V gene	J gene	CDR3 protein	CDR3 DNA
NA	NA	TRBV4-3	TRBJ2-5	CASSQVTWGTGRETQYF	TGCGCCAGCAGCCAAGTGACCTGGGGAACGGGGCGGGAGACCCAGTACTTC
NA	TRBD1	TRBV4-3	TRBJ1-2	CASSQTGGSGYGYTF	TGCGCCAGCAGCCAGACAGGGGGATCTGGATATGGCTACACCTTC
NA	NA	TRBV18	TRBJ1-5	CASSPPGGNNQPQHF	TGTGCCAGCTCACCTCCTGGGGGGAACAATCAGCCCCAGCATTTT
NA	TRBD1	TRBV7-2	TRBJ2-7	CASSLAGDRAYYEQYF	TGTGCCAGCAGCTTAGCTGGGGACAGGGCTTATTACGAGCAGTACTTC
NA	NA	TRBV5-4	TRBJ2-1	CASRSTSTDEQFF	TGTGCCAGCAGGTCTACTAGCACAGATGAGCAGTTCTTC
NA	NA	TRBV7-3	TRBJ1-1	CASAVGEGYTEAFF	TGTGCCAGCGCGGTCGGGGAGGGGTACACTGAAGCTTTCTTT
NA	NA	TRBV6-4	TRBJ2-1	CASSDRGSGGNEQFF	TGTGCCAGCAGTGACAGGGGGAGCGGTGGCAATGAGCAGTTCTTC
NA	NA	TRBV27	TRBJ1-1	CASSLDPGLRNTEAFF	TGTGCCAGCAGTTTAGATCCGGGACTACGGAACACTGAAGCTTTCTTT
few	NA	TRBV9	TRBJ1-1	CASSVDQHTEAFF	TGTGCCAGCAGCGTAGACCAACACACTGAAGCTTTCTTT
NA	NA	TRBV11-2	TRBJ1-1	CASSTQGRSDTEAFF	TGTGCCAGCAGCACCCAGGGGAGGTCGGACACTGAAGCTTTCTTT
NA	NA	TRBV4-3	TRBJ1-5	CASSQDRQGNQPQHF	TGCGCCAGCAGCCAAGATCGGCAGGGAAATCAGCCCCAGCATTTT
NA	NA	TRBV7-2	TRBJ2-2	CASSLDRRYTGELFF	TGTGCCAGCAGCTTAGACAGGCGCTACACCGGGGAGCTGTTTTTT
NA	NA	TRBV9	TRBJ2-2	CASSGISGELFF	TGTGCCAGCAGCGGCATCTCCGGGGAGCTGTTTTTT
NA	NA	TRBV28	TRBJ1-5	CASSLGGRRATEPQHF	TGTGCCAGCAGTTTGGGGGGGCGACGAGCTACAGAGCCCCAGCATTTT
NA	TRBD1	TRBV7-8	TRBJ2-7	CASSLKPTGTEQYF	TGTGCCAGCAGCCTGAAACCGACAGGGACCGAGCAGTACTTC
NA	NA	TRBV2	TRBJ2-1	CASMEGSYNNEQFF	TGTGCCAGCATGGAGGGCTCATACAACAATGAGCAGTTCTTC
NA	NA	TRBV2	TRBJ1-1	CASSVGGVRDTEAFF	TGTGCCAGCAGTGTCGGTGGGGTTCGGGATACTGAAGCTTTCTTT
NA	NA	TRBV7-9	TRBJ2-2	CASRGSGGANTGELFF	TGTGCCAGCAGGGGGAGCGGCGGGGCGAACACCGGGGAGCTGTTTTTT
NA	NA	TRBV18	TRBJ2-7	CASSPLDNSYEQYF	TGTGCCAGCTCCCCCTTGGACAACTCCTACGAGCAGTACTTC
few	NA	TRBV9	TRBJ2-7	CASSVDTGRGYEQYF	TGTGCCAGCAGCGTGGATACGGGACGAGGCTACGAGCAGTACTTC
NA	TRBD1	TRBV9	TRBJ1-6	CASSQTGGGSGALHF	TGTGCCAGCAGCCAAACAGGGGGAGGTTCGGGAGCCCTCCACTTT
NA	TRBD1	TRBV9	TRBJ1-2	CASSADRAGKDGYTF	TGTGCCAGCAGCGCTGACAGGGCCGGTAAGGATGGCTACACCTTC
NA	NA	TRBV7-9	TRBJ1-4	CASSSAGGQGKYEKLFF	TGTGCCAGCAGTTCGGCGGGCGGGCAAGGGAAATATGAAAAACTGTTTTTT
NA	TRBD1	TRBV18	TRBJ2-1	CASSRPSGQGNEQFF	TGTGCCAGCTCACGTCCCTCCGGACAGGGAAATGAGCAGTTCTTC
NA	NA	TRBV29-1	TRBJ1-1	CSVGGRSNTEAFF	TGCAGCGTTGGTGGGAGGTCGAACACTGAAGCTTTCTTT
NA	NA	TRBV28	TRBJ2-7	CASSSISLRDGAEDEQYF	TGTGCCAGCAGTTCTATCTCCCTCAGGGATGGAGCTGAGGACGAGCAGTACTTC
NA	NA	TRBV7-2	TRBJ2-7	CASSWRHRGSGSVSEQYF	TGTGCCAGCAGCTGGCGACACAGGGGGAGCGGGAGCGTATCCGAGCAGTACTTC
NA	TRBD1	TRBV5-1	TRBJ1-1	CASSPRQGAKNTEAFF	TGCGCCAGCAGTCCTCGCCAGGGGGCTAAGAACACTGAAGCTTTCTTT
NA	NA	TRBV19	TRBJ1-2	CASSIEGYGYTF	TGTGCCAGTAGTATAGAAGGCTATGGCTACACCTTC
few	NA	TRBV28	TRBJ2-7	CASSVLASYEQYF	TGTGCCAGCTCGGTCCTAGCTTCCTACGAGCAGTACTTC
NA	TRBD2	TRBV7-6	TRBJ2-3	CASSRGLAGDTQYF	TGTGCCAGCAGCCGAGGACTAGCTGGGGATACGCAGTATTTT
NA	NA	TRBV6-5	TRBJ2-7	CASSYGLPLVEQYF	TGTGCCAGCAGTTACGGGCTACCGCTTGTAGAGCAGTACTTC
NA	NA	TRBV7-2	TRBJ1-5	CASSHSNQPQHF	TGTGCCAGCAGCCATAGCAATCAGCCCCAGCATTTT
NA	NA	TRBV7-2	TRBJ1-2	CASSLDSLYGYTF	TGTGCCAGCAGCTTAGACAGCCTCTATGGCTACACCTTC
NA	TRBD1	TRBV27	TRBJ2-7	CASSPGQEIYEQYF	TGTGCCAGCAGTCCGGGACAGGAGATCTACGAGCAGTACTTC
NA	TRBD2	TRBV7-7	TRBJ2-7	CASSNGGTYEQYF	TGTGCCAGCAGCAACGGGGGGACCTACGAGCAGTACTTC
NA	TRBD1	TRBV18	TRBJ1-5	CASSLRQGSGNQPQHF	TGTGCCAGCTCACTCAGACAGGGGTCGGGCAATCAGCCCCAGCATTTT
NA	NA	TRBV27	TRBJ1-4	CASSSLGVGEKLFF	TGTGCCAGCAGTTCTCTGGGGGTTGGTGAAAAACTGTTTTTT
NA	TRBD1	TRBV28	TRBJ2-3	CASSLKGAGTDTQYF	TGTGCCAGCAGTTTAAAGGGGGCGGGCACAGATACGCAGTATTTT
NA	NA	TRBV7-2	TRBJ1-6	CASSSPLHF	TGTGCCAGCAGTTCACCCCTCCACTTT
once	NA	TRBV12-2	TRBJ2-7	CASRLVSYEQYF	TGTGCAAGTCGCTTAGTTTCCTACGAGCAGTACTTC
NA	TRBD2	TRBV5-1	TRBJ2-5	CASSLSGDYQETQYF	TGCGCCAGCAGCTTAAGCGGGGACTACCAAGAGACCCAGTACTTC
NA	NA	TRBV7-3	TRBJ2-5	CASSLSGGVYQETQYF	TGTGCCAGCAGCTTATCTGGCGGGGTGTACCAAGAGACCCAGTACTTC
NA	TRBD1	TRBV7-9	TRBJ1-1	CASGTGDAEAFF	TGTGCCAGTGGGACAGGAGACGCTGAAGCTTTCTTT
NA	NA	TRBV25-1	TRBJ2-2	CASKMGGELFF	TGTGCCAGCAAGATGGGCGGGGAGCTGTTTTTT
NA	TRBD2	TRBV10-2	TRBJ2-1	CASRGLAGYNEQFF	TGCGCCAGCCGGGGACTAGCGGGATACAATGAGCAGTTCTTC
NA	NA	TRBV21-1	TRBJ2-3	CASIPPIKAHTHTQYF	TGTGCCAGCATCCCTCCAATAAAGGCCCACACCCATACGCAGTATTTT
NA	NA	TRBV6-1	TRBJ1-1	CASRHVTEAFF	TGTGCCAGCCGACATGTCACTGAAGCTTTCTTT
NA	NA	TRBV18	TRBJ1-4	CASSPRGGNEKLFF	TGTGCCAGCTCACCCCGTGGGGGAAATGAAAAACTGTTTTTT
NA	NA	TRBV11-2	TRBJ1-1	CASSAVRVNTEAFF	TGTGCCAGCAGCGCAGTGCGTGTGAACACTGAAGCTTTCTTT
NA	NA	TRBV27	TRBJ1-1	CASSLSPGQGLRNTEAFF	TGTGCCAGCAGTTTATCCCCCGGACAAGGGCTTAGGAACACTGAAGCTTTCTTT
NA	TRBD1	TRBV19	TRBJ2-5	CASSKGDRDFGGQYF	TGTGCCAGTAGTAAAGGAGACAGGGATTTTGGGGGCCAGTACTTC
NA	TRBD1	TRBV19	TRBJ1-1	CASSKVGTAEAFF	TGTGCCAGTAGTAAGGTCGGGACAGCTGAAGCTTTCTTT
once	NA	TRBV28	TRBJ2-7	CATRLVDRPMNEQYF	TGTGCCACCCGTCTTGTAGACAGGCCTATGAACGAGCAGTACTTC
NA	NA	TRBV15	TRBJ2-7	CATSRAINGEQYF	TGTGCCACCAGCAGAGCTATCAATGGTGAGCAGTACTTC
NA	NA	TRBV18	TRBJ1-1	CASSPPVYTEAFF	TGTGCCAGCTCACCTCCAGTGTACACTGAAGCTTTCTTT
NA	NA	TRBV4-3	TRBJ2-1	CASSQDRPGNEQFF	TGCGCCAGCAGCCAAGATCGGCCCGGTAATGAGCAGTTCTTC